This entry lists 31 T cell receptor beta chains sequenced from one sample in a study of blood T cell repertoires in COVID-19. Profiling relied on immunoSEQ multiplex PCR, and the TCRdb table lists in-frame clones only, not all of them. The table records 150,000 or so clones, around four fifths of them present only once. The sample was peripheral blood. The receptors were gathered from a human donor in a cohort sampled during active COVID-19.

The CDR3 region has the DNA TGTGCCAGCAGCAATACAGGGAAAACTGAAGCTTTCTTT. Translated: CASSNTGKTEAFF. This chain connects TRBV6-5 to TRBJ1-1; D perhaps matches TRBD1 (6 bases). Germline V lookup: CDR1 MNHEY, CDR2 SVGAGI. V was pared by 6 bases and J by 5 bases, with 13 bases between. There are 13 residues in the CDR3.

CDR3: CASSRLAGGLETQYF. In nucleotides, the CDR3 is TGTGCCAGCAGCCGACTAGCGGGGGGGCTGGAGACCCAGTACTTC. The chain recombines TRBV4-2 with TRBJ2-5; 14 bases line up with TRBD2. The CDR3 is made up of 15 amino acids. The V gene end was trimmed by 4 bases and the J gene end by 5 bases; junction bases not matched to a gene: 3. CDR1 and CDR2 (germline): LGHNA, YNFKEQ.

In this sample, this clone turned up once. CDR3 sequence (DNA): TGTGCCAGCAGCAGACAGTCCACGGGGGGCACCAACACCGGGGAGCTGTTTTTT. This gives the protein CASSRQSTGGTNTGELFF. The chain employs TRBV7-3 and TRBJ2-2; D might be TRBD2 (7 bases). The germline gives CDR1 SGHTA, CDR2 FQGTGA. The CDR3 spans 18 residues. Trimming stripped 5 bases from V and 2 bases from J, with 21 bases between.

The chain is built from TRBV5-4 and TRBJ1-1, with 8 bases fitting TRBD1. Germline values: CDR1 SGHNT, CDR2 YYREEE (reference sequence). V lost 4 bases to trimming and J lost 6 bases; unmatched junction nucleotides: 5. CDR3 length: 13 amino acids. The DNA of the CDR3 is TGTGCCAGCAGCACTGGACAGGGTTCTGAAGCTTTCTTT. Amino acid sequence: CASSTGQGSEAFF.

This chain connects TRBV5-5 to TRBJ2-5; tentative D call: TRBD2 (6 bases). The CDR3 loop spans 15 amino acids. The ends were cut back, 6 bases at V and 5 bases at J, with 20 bases in the middle. Germline CDR1 and CDR2: SGHKS and YYEKEE (reference sequence). The CDR3 nucleotides read TGTGCCAGCAAGTGGATCGGGGGAATAGGGGAGACCCAGTACTTC. Protein: CASKWIGGIGETQYF.

The rearrangement links TRBV21-1 to TRBJ2-1; the table calls TRBD2, which could not be checked here. TRBV21-1 is noted as a pseudogene. This CDR3 region has 13 residues. DNA for the CDR3: TGTGCCATACACGGGGGGCCGGAATACGAGCAGTTCTTC. Protein sequence: CAIHGGPEYEQFF.

This clone came up a few times. The chain has TRBV6-5 and TRBJ1-6; 7 nucleotides agree with TRBD1. The trim removed 6 bases at V and 8 bases at J, leaving 7 bases unmatched. The CDR3 runs to 14 residues. Germline V gene data show CDR1 as MNHEY and CDR2 as SVGAGI. The CDR3 loop is CASRETGYYSPLHF. The CDR3 DNA follows: TGTGCCAGCAGGGAGACAGGGTACTATTCACCCCTCCACTTT.

The chain uses TRBV15 and TRBJ1-3, with a possible D match to TRBD1 (6 bases). Looked up from germline, CDR1 is LNHNV and CDR2 is YYDKDF (reference sequence). The CDR3 is made up of 16 amino acids. Trimming removed 2 bases from V and 2 bases from J, with 13 bases in between. The CDR3 sequence is CATSRTGLFAGNTIYF. CDR3 coding DNA: TGTGCCACCAGCAGAACAGGGTTATTTGCTGGAAACACCATATATTTT.

This clone was detected only once. The chain combines TRBV5-5 with TRBJ2-7; the match to TRBD2 covers 12 bases. The CDR3 consists of 17 residues. Trimming took 0 bases from V and 0 from J; bases not matched to a gene: 4. The germline V gene encodes CDR1 SGHKS and CDR2 YYEKEE (reference sequence). The CDR3 bases are TGTGCCAGCAGCTTGGTTCTAGCGGGGGGGAGCTCCTACGAGCAGTACTTC. It encodes CASSLVLAGGSSYEQYF.

The CDR3 here is CASSLGDRAPEKLFF. CDR3 nucleotides: TGCGCCAGCAGCTTGGGAGACAGGGCACCAGAGAAACTGTTTTTT. The chain is built from TRBV5-1 and TRBJ1-4; 7 positions agree with TRBD1. Per germline, CDR1 SGHRS and CDR2 YFSETQ. The CDR3 is 15 residues long. Trimming took 0 bases from V and 11 from J; bases not matched to a gene: 10.

The chain has TRBV7-9 and TRBJ2-1, with 9 bases that match TRBD2. V lost 1 base, J lost 5 bases, and 6 bases stayed unmatched. The length of the CDR3 is 16 residues. CDR1 is SEHNR, CDR2 FQNEAQ, per germline (reference sequence). The CDR3 DNA reads TGTGCCAGCAGCTTAGGGTGGGTAGCGGGGGACAATGAGCAGTTCTTC. Residues: CASSLGWVAGDNEQFF.

The chain carries TRBV19 and TRBJ1-6; 10 nucleotides line up with TRBD1. V was clipped by 5 bases and J by 12 bases; unmatched bases: 4. The CDR3 consists of 13 residues. CDR1 LNHDA and CDR2 SQIVND come from the germline V gene (reference sequence). The CDR3 loop reads CASSLGQGKPLHF. The CDR3 DNA is TGTGCCAGTAGTTTGGGACAGGGGAAACCCCTCCACTTT.

The chain is built from TRBV28 and TRBJ1-2; no clear D. Germline values: CDR1 MDHEN, CDR2 SYDVKM. V lost 6 bases and J lost 5, with 13 bases in between. The CDR3 length is 13 residues. CDR3 loop: CASSPGRAYGYTF. Written as DNA, the CDR3 is TGTGCCAGCAGCCCCGGGAGGGCTTATGGCTACACCTTC.

V and J are TRBV27 and TRBJ2-1; tentative D call: TRBD1 (6 bases). Germline CDR1 reads MNHEY; CDR2 reads SMNVEV (reference sequence). With 7 bases removed from V and 1 base from J, the gap between germline ends came to 17 bases. The CDR3 length is 16 residues. As DNA, the CDR3 is TGTGCCAGCACGACAGAACAGGGCGCGTCCTACAATGAGCAGTTCTTC. Protein sequence: CASTTEQGASYNEQFF.

The J gene is TRBJ1-2, the V gene TRBV14; 8 bases agree with TRBD1. CDR3 length: 13 residues. The germline V gene has CDR1 SGHDN and CDR2 FVKESK. V shed 4 bases and J 4 bases; nucleotides not matched to a gene: 2. The CDR3 coding sequence is TGTGCCAGCAGCCCCGGACAGGGCTATGGCTACACCTTC. Translating it yields CASSPGQGYGYTF.

The V gene is TRBV4-1, the J gene TRBJ1-1; possibly TRBD1 for D (5 bases). Trimming took off 4 bases at V and 10 bases at J, with 19 bases between the two ends. Germline lookup yields CDR1 MGHRA and CDR2 YSYEKL. The CDR3 length is 14 residues. For the CDR3, the DNA is TGCGCCAGCAGCCCCACTGGGGCAGGAGCGGGAGCTTTCTTT. The encoded protein is CASSPTGAGAGAFF.

This clone turned up a few times. V is TRBV6-5 and J is TRBJ1-2, with 9 bases fitting TRBD1. Per the germline V gene, CDR1 is MNHEY and CDR2 is SVGAGI. This CDR3 comprises 15 residues. V dropped 6 bases and J dropped 2; count of bases not matched to a gene: 7. CDR3 coding DNA: TGTGCCAGCAGGACCCGGACAGGGGCGAACTATGGCTACACCTTC. Amino acid sequence: CASRTRTGANYGYTF.

V usage is TRBV5-5 and J usage is TRBJ1-4; no clear D. The CDR3 contains 15 residues. The V end lost 0 bases, the J end lost 0 bases, and 6 bases lay between the germline ends. Per the germline V gene, CDR1 is SGHKS and CDR2 is YYEKEE (reference sequence). As DNA, the CDR3 is TGTGCCAGCAGCTTGGCCAGCGCAACTAATGAAAAACTGTTTTTT. This gives the protein CASSLASATNEKLFF.

The gene calls are TRBV11-2 and TRBJ2-5; D might be TRBD2 (5 bases). The V end was cut by 1 base, the J end by 4 bases, with 13 bases between. CDR1 is SGHAT and CDR2 is FQNNGV in the germline V gene. The CDR3 sequence is 15 residues long. As DNA, the CDR3 is TGTGCCAGCAGCTTAGGGGGTGGAGGCGGAGAGACCCAGTACTTC. It translates to CASSLGGGGGETQYF.

The rearrangement uses TRBV12-3 or TRBV12-4 and TRBJ1-4; D unclear. This CDR3 is built from 11 residues. Trimming took 6 bases from V and 8 from J, leaving 7 bases between them. The CDR3 DNA reads as TGTGCCAGCAGCCAAACAGAAAAACTGTTTTTT. This gives the protein CASSQTEKLFF.

The chain links TRBV7-2 to TRBJ2-7; 12 nucleotides agree with TRBD2. The CDR3 spans 16 residues. Germline V CDR1 and CDR2: SGHTA, FQGNSA. Trimming cost V 5 bases and J 2 bases; bases outside gene matches: 7. The CDR3 region is CASSPRGLAGTYEQYF. The CDR3 nucleotides read TGTGCCAGCAGCCCCCGAGGACTAGCGGGGACCTACGAGCAGTACTTC.

The rearrangement uses TRBV25-1 and TRBJ2-5; tentatively, D is TRBD1 (6 bases). The CDR3 totals 15 residues. V lost 1 base, J lost 2 bases, and 11 bases lay in between. Germline CDR1 reads MGHDK; CDR2 reads SYGVNS. The CDR3 DNA reads TGTGCCAGCAGTGAATTCTGGGGGCAGCAAGAGACCCAGTACTTC. It codes for CASSEFWGQQETQYF.

The count of this clone is one. The chain joins TRBV5-6 to TRBJ1-1; 9 bases line up with TRBD1. This CDR3 has 14 amino acids. CDR1 and CDR2 from the germline V gene are SGHDT and YYEEEE. V lost 4 bases and J lost 1; bases outside the gene matches: 2. The CDR3 loop reads CASSKTGGNTEAFF. The DNA of the CDR3 is TGTGCCAGCAGCAAGACAGGGGGGAACACTGAAGCTTTCTTT.

Turning to this clone: At one end the junction does not follow the germline gene, possibly because of a read error. The CDR3 reads CASSQRGTGDVSF. CDR3 nucleotide sequence: TGCGCCAGCAGCCAACGCGGGACAGGGGACGTCTCCTTC. The chain has TRBV4-3 and TRBJ1-2; TRBD1 agrees at 10 bases. This CDR3 spans 13 amino acids. The germline CDR1 and CDR2 sequences are LGHNA and YSLEER.

The gene calls are TRBV9 and TRBJ1-2, with 10 bases that match TRBD1. The CDR3 is 15 amino acids. CDR1 SGDLS and CDR2 YYNGEE come from the germline V gene. V trimming: 4 bases; J trimming: 3 bases; junction bases outside the gene matches: 6. CDR3 residues: CASSPSGTGDYGYTF. CDR3 DNA: TGTGCCAGCAGCCCCTCCGGGACAGGGGACTATGGCTACACCTTC.

This chain's CDR3 is CASSLEGQGNTEAFF. DNA of the CDR3: TGTGCCAGCAGCTTAGAGGGACAGGGGAACACTGAAGCTTTCTTT. J is TRBJ1-1 and V is TRBV7-2; 9 bases fit TRBD1. CDR3 length: 15 residues. Trimming took 1 base from V and 1 from J; bases not matched to a gene: 1. Germline V lookup: CDR1 SGHTA, CDR2 FQGNSA.

V gene TRBV19 combines with J gene TRBJ1-4; D might be TRBD1 (5 bases). V dropped 10 bases and J dropped 2 bases, with 14 bases sitting between them. Germline V gene sequence: CDR1 LNHDA, CDR2 SQIVND (reference sequence). The CDR3 extends over 14 amino acids. The CDR3: CATGNSGTNEKLFF. CDR3 sequence (DNA): TGTGCCACAGGGAATTCGGGCACTAATGAAAAACTGTTTTTT. Variable domain in full (rest from reference TRBV19 and TRBJ1-4): DGGITQSPKYLFRKEGQNVTLSCEQNLNHDAMYWYRQDPGQGLRLIYYSQIVNDFQKGDIAEGYSVSREKKESFPLTVTSAQKNPTAFYLCATGNSGTNEKLFFGSGTQLSVL.

The CDR3 nucleotides read TGTGCCAGCAGGTTTGTCGCGCTGAGTGATCAGCCCCAGCATTTT. Its protein product is CASRFVALSDQPQHF. The rearrangement uses TRBV6-5 and TRBJ1-5; D is ambiguous. The germline V gene encodes CDR1 MNHEY and CDR2 SVGAGI. V shed 6 bases and J shed 5 bases, with 17 bases lying between them. CDR3 length: 15 amino acids.

The chain recombines TRBV18 with TRBJ2-5; the match to TRBD1 covers 7 bases. Trimming cost V 3 bases and J 5 bases; bases outside gene matches: 3. Germline V gene data show CDR1 as KGHSH and CDR2 as LQKENI. CDR3 size: 13 residues. The CDR3 spells CASSPTGPETQYF. In nucleotides, the CDR3 is TGTGCCAGCTCACCGACAGGGCCGGAGACCCAGTACTTC. Based on the CDR3 plus reference TRBV18 and TRBJ2-5, the full variable domain is NAGVMQNPRHLVRRRGQEARLRCSPMKGHSHVYWYRQLPEEGLKFMVYLQKENIIDESGMPKERFSAEFPKEGPSILRIQQVVRGDSAAYFCASSPTGPETQYFGPGTRLLVL.

This rearrangement joins TRBV11-2 to TRBJ2-1, with TRBD2 matching 7 bases. Germline lookup yields CDR1 SGHAT and CDR2 FQNNGV. Trimming took 7 bases from V and 3 from J; bases not matched to a gene: 9. The CDR3 extends over 15 amino acids. CDR3 in amino acids: CASTKGEGLYNEQFF. Written as DNA, the CDR3 is TGTGCCAGCACCAAAGGGGAGGGACTCTACAATGAGCAGTTCTTC.

This rearrangement joins TRBV2 to TRBJ1-6; maybe TRBD1 (5 bases). In germline, CDR1 is SNHLY, CDR2 FYNNEI. V lost 1 base and J lost 9, with 13 bases in between. CDR3 length: 15 amino acids. The CDR3 is CASSEEAGRSSPLHF. The CDR3 region has the DNA TGTGCCAGCAGTGAAGAGGCAGGGAGGAGTTCACCCCTCCACTTT.